The rows below give T cell receptor beta chains drawn from one sample of a study of blood T cell repertoires in COVID-19. Clones were sequenced by immunoSEQ multiplex PCR, and TCRdb holds only the in-frame ones, with some missing. The sample records 250,000 to 300,000 clones, 86% being singletons. Sequencing was performed on peripheral blood. These receptors came from a man younger than 40 with active or convalescent COVID-19. Both conserved end residues are part of each CDR3. Each record gives: J gene, D gene, V gene, clone size, CDR3 DNA, CDR3 protein. The D gene is left open where the match is weak. A row's size may be missing; if present it is once, few, many or a size class.

J gene: TRBJ1-1; D gene: .; V gene: TRBV27; clone size: .; CDR3 DNA: TGTGCCAGCAGTTTTCGGTTAAACACTGAAGCTTTCTTT; CDR3 protein: CASSFRLNTEAFF
J gene: TRBJ2-2; D gene: .; V gene: TRBV27; clone size: .; CDR3 DNA: TGTGCCAGCAGTGCCGACTCCCTGAACACCGGGGAGCTGTTTTTT; CDR3 protein: CASSADSLNTGELFF
J gene: TRBJ1-3; D gene: .; V gene: TRBV7-8; clone size: .; CDR3 DNA: TGTGCCAGCAGGGCGGACGCGGGGGCTTCTGGAAACACCATATATTTT; CDR3 protein: CASRADAGASGNTIYF
J gene: TRBJ1-1; D gene: .; V gene: TRBV6-5; clone size: .; CDR3 DNA: TGTGCCAGCAGTTACAGCAGGAAAAACACTGAAGCTTTCTTT; CDR3 protein: CASSYSRKNTEAFF
J gene: TRBJ1-2; D gene: TRBD1; V gene: TRBV2; clone size: .; CDR3 DNA: TGTGCCAGCAGACAAGGGACAGGGACCTATGGCTACACCTTC; CDR3 protein: CASRQGTGTYGYTF
J gene: TRBJ2-2; D gene: TRBD2; V gene: TRBV3-1/TRBV3-2; clone size: .; CDR3 DNA: TGTGCCAGCAATTACGGGGGGACCGGGGAGCTGTTTTTT; CDR3 protein: CASNYGGTGELFF
J gene: TRBJ2-7; D gene: TRBD2; V gene: TRBV13; clone size: .; CDR3 DNA: TGTGCCAGCAGCTTAACCGGGGGGGCTGGCGAGCAGTACTTC; CDR3 protein: CASSLTGGAGEQYF
J gene: TRBJ2-3; D gene: TRBD2; V gene: TRBV7-9; clone size: .; CDR3 DNA: TGTGCCAGCAGCTGGGGGGGAATCACAGATACGCAGTATTTT; CDR3 protein: CASSWGGITDTQYF
J gene: TRBJ1-2; D gene: .; V gene: TRBV12-5; clone size: .; CDR3 DNA: TGTGCTAGTGGGAAGGGACAAGGTCATGGCTACACCTTC; CDR3 protein: CASGKGQGHGYTF
J gene: TRBJ2-1; D gene: .; V gene: TRBV30; clone size: .; CDR3 DNA: TGTGCCTGGAGTGTCGCCAGCTCCTACAATGAGCAGTTCTTC; CDR3 protein: CAWSVASSYNEQFF
J gene: TRBJ2-7; D gene: .; V gene: TRBV19; clone size: .; CDR3 DNA: TGTGCCAGTAGTATATTCGGGGGACAGAACTACGAGCAGTACTTC; CDR3 protein: CASSIFGGQNYEQYF
J gene: TRBJ1-4; D gene: .; V gene: TRBV7-9; clone size: .; CDR3 DNA: TGTGCCAGCAGCACGACAGGTTTAGTGACTAATGAAAAACTGTTTTTT; CDR3 protein: CASSTTGLVTNEKLFF
J gene: TRBJ1-3; D gene: .; V gene: TRBV7-6; clone size: once; CDR3 DNA: TGTGCCAGCAGCACAGGACAGACCTCTGGAAACACCATATATTTT; CDR3 protein: CASSTGQTSGNTIYF
J gene: TRBJ2-3; D gene: TRBD2; V gene: TRBV19; clone size: .; CDR3 DNA: TGTGCCAGTCGGATGACTAGCGGGGGGGCAGATACGCAGTATTTT; CDR3 protein: CASRMTSGGADTQYF
J gene: TRBJ1-6; D gene: TRBD1; V gene: TRBV19; clone size: .; CDR3 DNA: TGTGCCAGTAGTCGGCTCCCACAGGGGGGCGTTTCACCCCTCCACTTT; CDR3 protein: CASSRLPQGGVSPLHF
J gene: TRBJ1-1; D gene: .; V gene: TRBV19; clone size: .; CDR3 DNA: TGTGCCAGTAGTACGACAGGAAACACTGAAGCTTTCTTT; CDR3 protein: CASSTTGNTEAFF
J gene: TRBJ1-4; D gene: .; V gene: TRBV2; clone size: .; CDR3 DNA: TGTGCCAGCAGTGAAGCCCCTAACAGGGTTCAGAAACTGTTTTTT; CDR3 protein: CASSEAPNRVQKLFF
J gene: TRBJ2-2; D gene: TRBD2; V gene: TRBV4-2; clone size: .; CDR3 DNA: TGTGCCAGCAGCCAAGATTTAGCGGGGGGGGACACCGGGGAGCTGTTTTTT; CDR3 protein: CASSQDLAGGDTGELFF
J gene: TRBJ1-3; D gene: .; V gene: TRBV6-5; clone size: .; CDR3 DNA: TGTGCCAGCAGGCAGGATTATAGTGATGGAAACACCATATATTTT; CDR3 protein: CASRQDYSDGNTIYF
J gene: TRBJ1-6; D gene: .; V gene: TRBV7-2; clone size: .; CDR3 DNA: TGTGCCAGCAGCTTTGCGAACAGGGATAATTCACCCCTCCACTTT; CDR3 protein: CASSFANRDNSPLHF
J gene: TRBJ1-1; D gene: .; V gene: TRBV15; clone size: once; CDR3 DNA: TGTGCCACCAGCAGAGATGTGGGAGCCCTGAGCACTGAAGCTTTCTTT; CDR3 protein: CATSRDVGALSTEAFF
J gene: TRBJ1-1; D gene: TRBD1; V gene: TRBV5-1; clone size: .; CDR3 DNA: TGCGCCAGCAGCCGACAGGGTAGTGGGACTGAAGCTTTCTTT; CDR3 protein: CASSRQGSGTEAFF
J gene: TRBJ2-7; D gene: .; V gene: TRBV4-3; clone size: .; CDR3 DNA: TGCGCCAGCAGCCAAGCCCGCGGGGAACGCGAGCAGTACTTC; CDR3 protein: CASSQARGEREQYF
J gene: TRBJ1-1; D gene: .; V gene: TRBV4-2; clone size: .; CDR3 DNA: TGTGCCAGCAGCCCAACAGGGCAGAACACTGAAGCTTTCTTT; CDR3 protein: CASSPTGQNTEAFF
J gene: TRBJ1-5; D gene: .; V gene: TRBV6-5; clone size: .; CDR3 DNA: TGTGCCAGCAGCCAGCGCAGGGCGGATCAGCCCCAGCATTTT; CDR3 protein: CASSQRRADQPQHF
J gene: TRBJ2-1; D gene: .; V gene: TRBV4-3; clone size: .; CDR3 DNA: TGCGCCAGCAGCCAAGAAACAGACAATGAGCAGTTCTTC; CDR3 protein: CASSQETDNEQFF
J gene: TRBJ2-5; D gene: TRBD2; V gene: TRBV9; clone size: .; CDR3 DNA: TGTGCCAGCAGCGTAGGGGGCCTAGCGGGGGAACAAGAGACCCAGTACTTC; CDR3 protein: CASSVGGLAGEQETQYF
J gene: TRBJ2-5; D gene: .; V gene: TRBV9; clone size: .; CDR3 DNA: TGTGCCAGCGCCCGGGAGTACCAAGAGACCCAGTACTTC; CDR3 protein: CASAREYQETQYF
J gene: TRBJ1-5; D gene: TRBD1; V gene: TRBV5-1; clone size: few; CDR3 DNA: TGCGCCAGCAGCCCAGGACAGGTTGGTCAGCCCCAGCATTTT; CDR3 protein: CASSPGQVGQPQHF
J gene: TRBJ2-5; D gene: TRBD2; V gene: TRBV7-2; clone size: .; CDR3 DNA: TGTGCCAGCAGCAGGGGACTAGCTGAAGAGACCCAGTACTTC; CDR3 protein: CASSRGLAEETQYF
J gene: TRBJ1-1; D gene: .; V gene: TRBV19; clone size: once; CDR3 DNA: TGTGCCAGTAGTCTCATTAGGGGGGGCGGCAGGACGAACACTGAAGCTTTCTTT; CDR3 protein: CASSLIRGGGRTNTEAFF
J gene: TRBJ1-2; D gene: .; V gene: TRBV12-3/TRBV12-4; clone size: few; CDR3 DNA: TGTGCCAGCAGTTTTTCCGCTAACTATGGCTACACCTTC; CDR3 protein: CASSFSANYGYTF
J gene: TRBJ1-5; D gene: .; V gene: TRBV6-2/TRBV6-3; clone size: .; CDR3 DNA: TGTGCCAGCAGTAACCAGGGGTATAGCAATCAGCCCCAGCATTTT; CDR3 protein: CASSNQGYSNQPQHF
J gene: TRBJ2-1; D gene: .; V gene: TRBV6-2/TRBV6-3; clone size: .; CDR3 DNA: TGTGCCAGCAGCCGGGACTCTTTATACAATGAGCAGTTCTTC; CDR3 protein: CASSRDSLYNEQFF
J gene: TRBJ1-4; D gene: .; V gene: TRBV19; clone size: .; CDR3 DNA: TGTGCCAGTATCGCTCGGCCGCAGCCGGGTGAAAAACTGTTTTTT; CDR3 protein: CASIARPQPGEKLFF
J gene: TRBJ2-3; D gene: TRBD2; V gene: TRBV2; clone size: .; CDR3 DNA: TGTGCCAGCAGTGAAGAAGGACTAGGGGCGAGAGATACGCAGTATTTT; CDR3 protein: CASSEEGLGARDTQYF
J gene: TRBJ1-6; D gene: TRBD1; V gene: TRBV30; clone size: .; CDR3 DNA: TGTGCCTGGAGAGTTGGGACAGGCAATTCACCCCTCCACTTT; CDR3 protein: CAWRVGTGNSPLHF
J gene: TRBJ1-1; D gene: TRBD1; V gene: TRBV19; clone size: once; CDR3 DNA: TGTGCCAGTACCCTAGGACAGGGAGGCACTGAAGCTTTCTTT; CDR3 protein: CASTLGQGGTEAFF
J gene: TRBJ2-5; D gene: TRBD2; V gene: TRBV11-2; clone size: few; CDR3 DNA: TGTGCCAGCACAGCTAGCGGGGGTGTTTCGTCGGAGACCCAGTACTTC; CDR3 protein: CASTASGGVSSETQYF
J gene: TRBJ2-5; D gene: TRBD2; V gene: TRBV5-1; clone size: .; CDR3 DNA: TGCGCCAGCAGGCTCTCTAGCGGGGGGAAAGAGACCCAGTACTTC; CDR3 protein: CASRLSSGGKETQYF
J gene: TRBJ2-1; D gene: TRBD2; V gene: TRBV5-1; clone size: .; CDR3 DNA: TGCGCCAGCAGGGACGGGACTAGCGGGGGGGCCGAGCAGTTCTTC; CDR3 protein: CASRDGTSGGAEQFF
J gene: TRBJ2-3; D gene: TRBD2; V gene: TRBV27; clone size: .; CDR3 DNA: TGTGCCAGCAGTATAGCGGGGGCCAGCACAGATACGCAGTATTTT; CDR3 protein: CASSIAGASTDTQYF
J gene: TRBJ2-2; D gene: TRBD2; V gene: TRBV9; clone size: once; CDR3 DNA: TGTGCCAGCAGCGTTGATCCAGGGAGGGCCGGGGAGCTGTTTTTT; CDR3 protein: CASSVDPGRAGELFF
J gene: TRBJ1-3; D gene: .; V gene: TRBV9; clone size: .; CDR3 DNA: TGTGCCAGCAGCGGAGGAAGTTCTGGAAACACCATATATTTT; CDR3 protein: CASSGGSSGNTIYF